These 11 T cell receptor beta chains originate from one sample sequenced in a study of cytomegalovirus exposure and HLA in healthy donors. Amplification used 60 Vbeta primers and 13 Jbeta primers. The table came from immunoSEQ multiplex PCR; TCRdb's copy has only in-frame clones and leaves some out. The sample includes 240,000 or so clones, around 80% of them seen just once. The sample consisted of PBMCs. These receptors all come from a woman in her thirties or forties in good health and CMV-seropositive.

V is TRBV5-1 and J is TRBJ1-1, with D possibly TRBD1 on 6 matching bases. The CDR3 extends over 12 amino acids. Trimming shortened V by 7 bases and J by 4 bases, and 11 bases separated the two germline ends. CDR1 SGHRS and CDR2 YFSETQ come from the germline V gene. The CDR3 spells CASAGVATEAFF. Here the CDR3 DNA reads TGCGCCAGCGCAGGGGTGGCCACTGAAGCTTTCTTT.

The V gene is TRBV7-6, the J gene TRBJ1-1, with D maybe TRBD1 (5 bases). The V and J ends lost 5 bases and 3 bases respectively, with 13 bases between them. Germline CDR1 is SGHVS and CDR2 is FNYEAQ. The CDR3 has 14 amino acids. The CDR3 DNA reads TGTGCCAGCAGCAGGCAGGGAAGGGACACTGAAGCTTTCTTT. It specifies CASSRQGRDTEAFF.

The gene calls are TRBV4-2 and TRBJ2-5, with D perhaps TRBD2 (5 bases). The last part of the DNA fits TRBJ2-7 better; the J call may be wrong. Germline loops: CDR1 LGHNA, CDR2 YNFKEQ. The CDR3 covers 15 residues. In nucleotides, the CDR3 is TGTGCCAGCAGCCAAAAGGCCGGGAAAACCTACGAGCAGTACTTC. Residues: CASSQKAGKTYEQYF.

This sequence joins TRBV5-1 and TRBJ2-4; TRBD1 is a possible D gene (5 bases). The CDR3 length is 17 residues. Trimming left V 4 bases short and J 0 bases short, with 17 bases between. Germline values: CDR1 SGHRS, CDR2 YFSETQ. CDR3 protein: CASSRETANLAKNIQYF. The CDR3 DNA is TGCGCCAGCAGCAGAGAGACAGCTAATCTAGCCAAAAACATTCAGTACTTC.

CDR3 amino acids: CASSQEGRGRAGELFF. CDR3 nucleotide sequence: TGCGCCAGCAGCCAAGAGGGCAGGGGACGTGCCGGGGAGCTGTTTTTT. The V call is TRBV4-1, the J call TRBJ2-2, with a weak D call TRBD1 (6 bases). Trimming stripped 0 bases from V and 6 bases from J, with 14 bases between. CDR3 length: 16 residues. Germline lookup yields CDR1 MGHRA and CDR2 YSYEKL.

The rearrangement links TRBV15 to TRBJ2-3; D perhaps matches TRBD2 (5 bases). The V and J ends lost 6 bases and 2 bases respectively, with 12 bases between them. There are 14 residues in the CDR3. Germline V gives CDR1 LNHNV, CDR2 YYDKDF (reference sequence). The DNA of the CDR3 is TGTGCCACCAGGGGCGGGCTAGCCACAGATACGCAGTATTTT. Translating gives CATRGGLATDTQYF. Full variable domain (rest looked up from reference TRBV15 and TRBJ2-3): DAMVIQNPRYQVTQFGKPVTLSCSQTLNHNVMYWYQQKSSQAPKLLFHYYDKDFNNEADTPDNFQSRRPNTSFCFLDIRSPGLGDTAMYLCATRGGLATDTQYFGPGTRLTVL.

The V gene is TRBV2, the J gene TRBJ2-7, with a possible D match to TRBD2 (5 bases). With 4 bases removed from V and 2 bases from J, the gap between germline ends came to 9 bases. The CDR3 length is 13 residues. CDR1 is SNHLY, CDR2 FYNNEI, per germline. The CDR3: CASSVRGTYEQYF. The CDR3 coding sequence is TGTGCCAGCAGTGTACGGGGTACCTACGAGCAGTACTTC.

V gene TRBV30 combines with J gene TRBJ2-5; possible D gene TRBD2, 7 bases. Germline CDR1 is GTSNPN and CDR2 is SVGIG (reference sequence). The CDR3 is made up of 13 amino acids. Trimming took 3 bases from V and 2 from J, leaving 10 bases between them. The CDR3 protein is CAWRGGAQETQYF. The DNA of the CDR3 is TGTGCCTGGAGGGGGGGGGCGCAAGAGACCCAGTACTTC.

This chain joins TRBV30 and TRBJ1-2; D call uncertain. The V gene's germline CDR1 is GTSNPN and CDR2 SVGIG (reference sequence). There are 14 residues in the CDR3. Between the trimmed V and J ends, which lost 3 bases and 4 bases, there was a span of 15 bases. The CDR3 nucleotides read TGTGCCTGGAGACCAGACACGGTGGTCTATGGCTACACCTTC. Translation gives CAWRPDTVVYGYTF. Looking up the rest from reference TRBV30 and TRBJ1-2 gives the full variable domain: SQTIHQWPATLVQPVGSPLSLECTVEGTSNPNLYWYRQAAGRGLQLLFYSVGIGQISSEVPQNLSASRPQDRQFILSSKKLLLSDSGFYLCAWRPDTVVYGYTFGSGTRLTVV.

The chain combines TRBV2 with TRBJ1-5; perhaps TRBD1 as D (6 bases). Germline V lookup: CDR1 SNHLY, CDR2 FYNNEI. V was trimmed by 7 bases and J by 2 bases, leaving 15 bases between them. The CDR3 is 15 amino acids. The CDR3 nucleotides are TGTGCCAGCAATAAGGGGGGGGGAGGCAATCAGCCCCAGCATTTT. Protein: CASNKGGGGNQPQHF.

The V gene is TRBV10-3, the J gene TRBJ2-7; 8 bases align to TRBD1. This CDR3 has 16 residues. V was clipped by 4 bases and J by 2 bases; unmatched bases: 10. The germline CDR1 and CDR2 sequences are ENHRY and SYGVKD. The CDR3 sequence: CAISASAGGKPYEQYF. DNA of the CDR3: TGTGCCATCAGTGCCTCGGCAGGGGGCAAACCCTACGAGCAGTACTTC.